The subject of this entry is one T cell receptor beta chain. The antigen remains unidentified. The data were obtained in a study of T cell responses to AZD1222 COVID-19 vaccine. Sequencing used immunoSEQ multiplex PCR; TCRdb keeps in-frame clones, though not all of them. Of approximately 120,000 clones in the sample, approximately 85% were seen once. Pooling covered second doses at about 4 or about 12 weeks. General study points: It was only 6 or 7 AZD1222 recipients who were seropositive at baseline.

Germline assignment: CDR1 MNHNY and CDR2 SVGAGI (reference sequence). CDR3 length: 14 residues. The V gene end was trimmed by 2 bases and the J gene end by 6 bases; junction bases not matched to a gene: 6. The V call is TRBV6-6, the J call TRBJ1-2, with TRBD1 identical over 7 bases. Sequencing was performed on peripheral blood, taken 28 days after the second AZD1222 dose. This TCR came from an adult who received the AZD1222 COVID-19 vaccine. CDR3 region: CASSYGEGADGYTF. The CDR3 nucleotides read TGTGCCAGCAGTTACGGGGAGGGGGCAGATGGCTACACCTTC.